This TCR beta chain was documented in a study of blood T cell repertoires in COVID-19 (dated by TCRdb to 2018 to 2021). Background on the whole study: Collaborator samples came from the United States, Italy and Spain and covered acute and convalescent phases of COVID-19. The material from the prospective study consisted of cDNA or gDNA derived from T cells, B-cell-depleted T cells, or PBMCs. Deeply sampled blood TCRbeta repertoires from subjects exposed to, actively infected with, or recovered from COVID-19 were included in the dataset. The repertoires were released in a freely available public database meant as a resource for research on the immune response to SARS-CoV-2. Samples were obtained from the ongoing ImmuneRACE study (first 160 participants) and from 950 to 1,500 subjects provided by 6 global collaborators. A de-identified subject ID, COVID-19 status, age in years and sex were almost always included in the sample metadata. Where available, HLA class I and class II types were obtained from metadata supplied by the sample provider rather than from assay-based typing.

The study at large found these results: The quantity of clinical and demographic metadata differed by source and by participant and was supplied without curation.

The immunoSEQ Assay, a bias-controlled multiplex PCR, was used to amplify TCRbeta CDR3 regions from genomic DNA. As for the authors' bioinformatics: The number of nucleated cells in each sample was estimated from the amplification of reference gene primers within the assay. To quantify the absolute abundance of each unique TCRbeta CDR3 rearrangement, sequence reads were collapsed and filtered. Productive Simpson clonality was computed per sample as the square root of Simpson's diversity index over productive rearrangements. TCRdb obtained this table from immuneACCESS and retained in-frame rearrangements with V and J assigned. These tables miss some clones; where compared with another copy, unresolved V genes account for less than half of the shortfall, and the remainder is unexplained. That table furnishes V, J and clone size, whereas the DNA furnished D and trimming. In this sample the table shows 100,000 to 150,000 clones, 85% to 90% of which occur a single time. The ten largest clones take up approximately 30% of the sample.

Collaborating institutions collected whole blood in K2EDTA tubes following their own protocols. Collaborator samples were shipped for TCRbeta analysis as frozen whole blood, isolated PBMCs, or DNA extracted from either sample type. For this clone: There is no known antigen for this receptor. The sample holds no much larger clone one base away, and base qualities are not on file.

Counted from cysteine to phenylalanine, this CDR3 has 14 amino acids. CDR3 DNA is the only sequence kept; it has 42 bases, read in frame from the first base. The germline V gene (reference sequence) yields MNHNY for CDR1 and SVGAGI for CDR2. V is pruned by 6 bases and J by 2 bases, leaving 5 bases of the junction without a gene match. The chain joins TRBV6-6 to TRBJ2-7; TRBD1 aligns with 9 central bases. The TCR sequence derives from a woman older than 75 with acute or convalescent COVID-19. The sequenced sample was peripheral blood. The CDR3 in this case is CASRRGQGAYEQYF. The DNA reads TGTGCCAGCAGGCGGGGACAGGGTGCCTACGAGCAGTACTTC.